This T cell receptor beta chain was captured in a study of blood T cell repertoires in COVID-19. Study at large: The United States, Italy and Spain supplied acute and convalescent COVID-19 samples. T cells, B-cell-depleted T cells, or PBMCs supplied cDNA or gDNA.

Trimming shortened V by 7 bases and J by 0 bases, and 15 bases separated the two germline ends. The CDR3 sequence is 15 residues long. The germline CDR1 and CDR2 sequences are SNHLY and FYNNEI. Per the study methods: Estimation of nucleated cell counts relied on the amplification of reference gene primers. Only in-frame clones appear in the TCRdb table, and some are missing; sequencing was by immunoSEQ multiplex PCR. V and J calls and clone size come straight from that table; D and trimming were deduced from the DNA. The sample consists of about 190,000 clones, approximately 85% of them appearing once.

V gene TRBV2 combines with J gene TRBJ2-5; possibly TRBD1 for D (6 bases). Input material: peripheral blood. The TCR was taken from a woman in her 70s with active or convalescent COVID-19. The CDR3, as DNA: TGTGCCAGCACCCATGGGGACACGGACCAAGAGACCCAGTACTTC. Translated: CASTHGDTDQETQYF.